These 29 T cell receptor beta chains were all obtained from the same sample, sequenced in a study of blood T cell repertoires in COVID-19. The data were produced by immunoSEQ multiplex PCR, yet TCRdb's version contains in-frame clones alone and is incomplete. This sample has just under 250,000 clones, with about 86% found just once. Sequencing was carried out using peripheral blood. Receptor source: a woman between 25 and 40 years old who had recovered from COVID-19.

This clone was observed once. V gene TRBV10-1 combines with J gene TRBJ2-1, with 7 bases lining up with TRBD2. Trimming took 7 bases from V and 6 from J; bases not matched to a gene: 9. Germline assignment: CDR1 WNHNN and CDR2 SYGVQD (reference sequence). The CDR3 loop spans 14 amino acids. The CDR3 loop is CASIYWGGTNEQFF. CDR3 coding DNA: TGCGCCAGCATCTACTGGGGGGGAACCAATGAGCAGTTCTTC.

The CDR3 is CASSADMNTEAFF. CDR3 nucleotides: TGTGCCAGCAGCGCAGACATGAACACTGAAGCTTTCTTT. V is TRBV7-2 and J is TRBJ1-1, with D unresolved. V was shortened by 5 bases and J by 0 bases, with 7 bases between the two germline ends. This CDR3 has 13 amino acids. From germline, CDR1 is SGHTA and CDR2 FQGNSA.

This clone occurred once. This chain connects TRBV5-4 to TRBJ2-7; TRBD1 aligns across 8 bases. The V and J ends lost 4 bases and 7 bases, in that order; junction bases with no gene match: 13. The CDR3 covers 15 residues. Germline-derived CDR1 and CDR2 are SGHNT and YYREEE (reference sequence). This CDR3 is CASSPTGTGVEEQYF. CDR3 bases: TGTGCCAGCAGCCCCACCGGGACAGGTGTCGAGGAGCAGTACTTC.

V gene TRBV4-1 combines with J gene TRBJ2-7; perhaps TRBD2 as D (5 bases). Trimming pared 0 bases from V and 4 bases from J, leaving 16 bases between. Germline V gives CDR1 MGHRA, CDR2 YSYEKL. The CDR3 totals 16 residues. CDR3 coding DNA: TGCGCCAGCAGCCAAGATCATACGGGGATGGGATACGAGCAGTACTTC. It codes for CASSQDHTGMGYEQYF.

The chain's CDR3 is CAIPRPNYGYTF. CDR3 DNA: TGTGCCATTCCGAGGCCAAACTATGGCTACACCTTC. The rearrangement links TRBV11-2 to TRBJ1-2; D gene ambiguous. V lost 10 bases, J lost 2 bases, and 11 bases lay in between. Germline-derived CDR1 and CDR2 are SGHAT and FQNNGV. The CDR3 spans 12 residues.

This clone was seen only a few times. The chain links TRBV7-2 to TRBJ2-1; 7 nucleotides agree with TRBD1. CDR3 length: 15 amino acids. The germline V gene encodes CDR1 SGHTA and CDR2 FQGNSA. J gave up 6 bases and V 4 bases, and 9 bases lay outside the gene matches. CDR3 sequence: CASSYTGQAANEQFF. The CDR3 nucleotides are TGTGCCAGCAGCTACACCGGACAGGCCGCCAATGAGCAGTTCTTC.

The rearrangement joins TRBV24-1 to TRBJ2-5; 11 positions match TRBD1. This CDR3 is built from 16 residues. V lost 8 bases to trimming and J lost 3 bases; unmatched junction nucleotides: 10. CDR1 KGHDR and CDR2 SFDVKD come from the germline V gene. As DNA, the CDR3 is TGTGCCACCACAGGACAGGGGGCGCGTCGTAAAGAGACCCAGTACTTC. This translates into CATTGQGARRKETQYF.

The rearrangement uses TRBV7-9 and TRBJ2-5; D gene uncertain. Germline-derived CDR1 and CDR2 are SEHNR and FQNEAQ (reference sequence). The CDR3 contains 14 residues. V lost 4 bases and J lost 5, with 14 bases in between. CDR3 in DNA: TGTGCCAGCAGCTCTCCTAGTGTTTCGGAGACCCAGTACTTC. Amino acids: CASSSPSVSETQYF.

V usage is TRBV2 and J usage is TRBJ2-2, with TRBD2 matching over 15 bases. The CDR3 totals 17 residues. Germline CDR1 is SNHLY and CDR2 is FYNNEI. J was trimmed by 4 bases and V by 5 bases; bases with no gene match: 5. DNA of the CDR3: TGTGCCAGCAGTCCACGGACTAGCGGGGGGGCCACCGGGGAGCTGTTTTTT. This gives the protein CASSPRTSGGATGELFF.

J is TRBJ1-1 and V is TRBV6-5; D is unclear. Per the germline V gene, CDR1 is MNHEY and CDR2 is SVGAGI. V lost 0 bases to trimming and J lost 1 base, with 9 bases between them. This CDR3 has 15 residues. DNA for the CDR3: TGTGCCAGCAGTTACTCGATGGCGGGGAACACTGAAGCTTTCTTT. This sequence encodes CASSYSMAGNTEAFF.

The chain has TRBV6-2 or TRBV6-3 and TRBJ1-6; D is unclear. This CDR3 is built from 14 residues. The ends were cut back, 5 bases at V and 6 bases at J, with 11 bases in the middle. Looked up from germline, CDR1 is MNHEY and CDR2 is SVGEGT. CDR3 residues: CASSHQRLNSPLHF. CDR3 nucleotides: TGTGCCAGCAGTCACCAGCGCCTTAATTCACCCCTCCACTTT.

A single count supports this clone. The chain recombines TRBV6-1 with TRBJ1-2, with D perhaps TRBD1 (5 bases). Trimming took off 4 bases at V and 1 base at J, with 22 bases between the two ends. This CDR3 comprises 18 residues. From germline, CDR1 is MNHNS and CDR2 SASEGT. CDR3 in amino acids: CASSGWVHRTLLNYGYTF. The CDR3 region has the DNA TGTGCCAGCAGTGGTTGGGTGCACAGGACACTACTTAACTATGGCTACACCTTC.

The chain employs TRBV6-1 and TRBJ1-2; D is possibly TRBD1 (6 bases). The V end lost 3 bases, the J end lost 8 bases, and 16 bases lay between the germline ends. The germline V gene encodes CDR1 MNHNS and CDR2 SASEGT. CDR3 size: 14 residues. The CDR3 spells CASSDDYRVYGYTF. For the CDR3, the DNA is TGTGCCAGCAGTGATGACTACAGGGTATACGGCTACACCTTC.

This rearrangement joins TRBV9 to TRBJ1-5, with 7 bases aligning to TRBD1. The CDR3 extends over 15 amino acids. From germline, CDR1 is SGDLS and CDR2 YYNGEE. With 3 bases clipped from V and 8 bases from J, the junction kept 11 bases outside the gene matches. CDR3 protein: CASSGDPGTAKPQHF. CDR3 bases: TGTGCCAGCAGCGGTGACCCCGGGACAGCAAAGCCCCAGCATTTT. The full variable domain, its missing parts supplied by reference TRBV9 and TRBJ1-5, is DSGVTQTPKHLITATGQRVTLRCSPRSGDLSVYWYQQSLDQGLQFLIQYYNGEERAKGNILERFSAQQFPDLHSELNLSSLELGDSALYFCASSGDPGTAKPQHFGDGTRLSIL.

The chain employs TRBV5-3 and TRBJ2-7; 7 nucleotides align to TRBD1. TRBV5-3 is reported as an ORF; its role is uncertain. This CDR3 comprises 15 residues. The ends lost 4 bases at V and 4 bases at J; junction bases unmatched: 11. This chain's CDR3 is CARSERQGPGYEQYF. CDR3 nucleotides: TGTGCCAGAAGCGAAAGACAGGGTCCGGGGTACGAGCAGTACTTC.

J is TRBJ1-1 and V is TRBV9; the D gene is possibly TRBD1 (6 bases). Germline V lookup: CDR1 SGDLS, CDR2 YYNGEE. The CDR3 loop spans 15 amino acids. V lost 4 bases to trimming and J lost 8 bases, with 21 bases between them. CDR3 protein: CASSRTSTGLVEAFF. CDR3 coding DNA: TGTGCCAGCAGCCGGACCTCGACAGGCTTAGTCGAAGCTTTCTTT.

This clone was seen only a few times. The J gene is TRBJ1-6, the V gene TRBV7-2, with D uncertain. With 5 bases removed from V and 7 bases from J, the gap between germline ends came to 6 bases. Germline V lookup: CDR1 SGHTA, CDR2 FQGNSA. The CDR3 covers 12 residues. The CDR3 is CASSGRNSPLHF. CDR3 in DNA: TGTGCCAGCAGCGGGAGAAATTCACCCCTCCACTTT.

This rearrangement joins TRBV6-4 to TRBJ1-2; possibly TRBD1 for D (5 bases). The V and J ends lost 6 bases and 3 bases respectively, with 17 bases between them. CDR3 length: 15 residues. CDR1 MRHNA and CDR2 SNTAGT come from the germline V gene. In DNA form, the CDR3 reads TGTGCCAGCAGCGCCTGGGGCACGGGGGACTATGGCTACACCTTC. Its protein is CASSAWGTGDYGYTF.

The chain links TRBV4-2 to TRBJ2-2; D may be TRBD1 (6 bases). CDR3 length: 19 residues. Germline CDR1 and CDR2: LGHNA and YNFKEQ. Trimming removed 2 bases at V and 0 bases at J, with 19 bases between. The CDR3 coding sequence is TGTGCCAGCAGCCAAACCAGACTGGGACACAACACGAACACCGGGGAGCTGTTTTTT. Its protein is CASSQTRLGHNTNTGELFF.

This chain uses TRBV7-9 with TRBJ2-7, with TRBD1 as a possible D gene (5 bases). There are 15 residues in the CDR3. Germline V gives CDR1 SEHNR, CDR2 FQNEAQ (reference sequence). The V and J ends lost 4 bases and 5 bases respectively, with 18 bases between them. CDR3 coding DNA: TGTGCCAGCAGCTACACGGAACTGACAGTAAACGAGCAGTACTTC. This encodes CASSYTELTVNEQYF. Combining the CDR3 with reference TRBV7-9 and TRBJ2-7 gives the whole variable domain DTGVSQNPRHKITKRGQNVTFRCDPISEHNRLYWYRQTLGQGPEFLTYFQNEAQLEKSRLLSDRFSAERPKGSFSTLEIQRTEQGDSAMYLCASSYTELTVNEQYFGPGTRLTVT.

This clone was seen only once. The chain links TRBV3-1 (or the pseudogene TRBV3-2) to TRBJ1-1; 7 bases match TRBD1. Germline CDR1 reads LGHDT; CDR2 reads YNNKEL (reference sequence). Trimming at V came to 1 base and at J to 7 bases, leaving 3 bases not matched to a gene. CDR3 length: 13 residues. The CDR3 DNA reads as TGTGCCAGCAGCCAAGCTCGGGACAGTGAAGCTTTCTTT. Its protein is CASSQARDSEAFF.

The J gene is TRBJ1-4, the V gene TRBV18; possible D gene TRBD1, 5 bases. V was pared by 3 bases and J by 6 bases, with 14 bases between. There are 15 residues in the CDR3. In germline, CDR1 is KGHSH, CDR2 LQKENI. CDR3 protein: CASSPRFGGDEKLFF. In DNA, the CDR3 is TGTGCCAGCTCACCGCGCTTTGGGGGGGATGAAAAACTGTTTTTT.

This chain connects TRBV5-4 to TRBJ1-2, with TRBD1 matching 7 bases. Trimming cost V 4 bases and J 5 bases; bases outside gene matches: 11. The germline CDR1 and CDR2 sequences are SGHNT and YYREEE (reference sequence). CDR3 size: 15 residues. CDR3 loop: CASSKIQGSLYGYTF. CDR3 in DNA: TGTGCCAGCAGCAAAATACAGGGGTCCTTATATGGCTACACCTTC.

The chain recombines TRBV9 with TRBJ2-3; 7 bases align to TRBD1. The CDR3 is 14 residues long. Trimming removed 3 bases from V and 4 bases from J; junction bases left unmatched: 5. Germline assignment: CDR1 SGDLS and CDR2 YYNGEE. CDR3 bases: TGTGCCAGCAGCGGAGACAGGGTCGCAGATACGCAGTATTTT. It encodes CASSGDRVADTQYF. Variable domain in full (rest from reference TRBV9 and TRBJ2-3): DSGVTQTPKHLITATGQRVTLRCSPRSGDLSVYWYQQSLDQGLQFLIQYYNGEERAKGNILERFSAQQFPDLHSELNLSSLELGDSALYFCASSGDRVADTQYFGPGTRLTVL.

V usage is TRBV12-3 or TRBV12-4 and J usage is TRBJ2-1; 9 bases are a match to TRBD2. V lost 7 bases, J lost 7 bases, and 5 bases stayed unmatched. This CDR3 comprises 13 residues. The CDR3 sequence is CASTGGGANEQFF. CDR3 bases: TGTGCCAGCACTGGCGGGGGGGCTAATGAGCAGTTCTTC.

The chain employs TRBV30 and TRBJ1-2, with TRBD1 identical over 10 bases. V lost 4 bases to trimming and J lost 3 bases; unmatched junction nucleotides: 5. CDR3 length: 14 amino acids. Germline V gene data show CDR1 as GTSNPN and CDR2 as SVGIG (reference sequence). This CDR3 reads CAWTRDRGDYGYTF. The CDR3 bases are TGTGCCTGGACCAGGGACAGGGGAGACTATGGCTACACCTTC.

The rearrangement joins TRBV3-1 (or the pseudogene TRBV3-2) to TRBJ2-5; D remains unclear. The V gene's germline CDR1 is LGHDT and CDR2 YNNKEL (reference sequence). V lost 0 bases and J 5 bases, leaving 7 bases between the germline ends. The CDR3 is made up of 13 amino acids. The CDR3: CASSQEVGETQYF. The CDR3 DNA reads TGTGCCAGCAGCCAAGAGGTCGGGGAGACCCAGTACTTC.

V and J are TRBV19 and TRBJ1-3; 8 nucleotides line up with TRBD1. Germline V lookup: CDR1 LNHDA, CDR2 SQIVND (reference sequence). The ends lost 4 bases at V and 5 bases at J; junction bases unmatched: 4. This CDR3 region has 14 residues. CDR3 sequence reads: CASSSDRGRNTIYF. CDR3 in DNA: TGTGCCAGTAGTAGCGACAGGGGAAGAAACACCATATATTTT.

CDR3 in DNA: TGCGCCAGCAGCCACCCTTCCCGACCGGGACAGGGAGTATCTGGGGCCAACGTCCTGACTTTC. Protein sequence: CASSHPSRPGQGVSGANVLTF. The chain links TRBV5-1 to TRBJ2-6; 9 positions match TRBD1. Germline V CDR1 and CDR2: SGHRS, YFSETQ. The length of the CDR3 is 21 residues. The ends lost 4 bases at V and 1 base at J; junction bases unmatched: 18.